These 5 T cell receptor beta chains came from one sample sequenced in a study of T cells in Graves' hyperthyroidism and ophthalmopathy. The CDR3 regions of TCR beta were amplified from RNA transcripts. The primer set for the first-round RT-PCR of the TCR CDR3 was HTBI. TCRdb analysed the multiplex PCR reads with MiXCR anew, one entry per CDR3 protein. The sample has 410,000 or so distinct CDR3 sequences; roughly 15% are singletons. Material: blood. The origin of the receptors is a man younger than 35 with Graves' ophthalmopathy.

The CDR3: CASSQDRDRNRWGTEAFF. The CDR3 DNA reads as TGTGCCAGCAGCCAAGATCGGGACAGGAACCGATGGGGCACTGAAGCTTTCTTT. This chain connects TRBV4-2 to TRBJ1-1; TRBD1 matches at 8 bases. This CDR3 is 18 amino acids long. V was pared by 0 bases and J by 4 bases, with 13 bases of the junction left unmatched. Germline CDR1 reads LGHNA; CDR2 reads YNFKEQ.

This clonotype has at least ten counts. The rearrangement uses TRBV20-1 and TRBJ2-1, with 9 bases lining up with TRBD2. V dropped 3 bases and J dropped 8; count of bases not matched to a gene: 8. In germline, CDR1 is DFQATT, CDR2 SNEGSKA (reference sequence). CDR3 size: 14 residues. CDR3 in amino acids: CSARWAGGPYEQFF. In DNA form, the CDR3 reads TGCAGTGCTAGGTGGGCGGGAGGGCCATATGAGCAGTTCTTC.

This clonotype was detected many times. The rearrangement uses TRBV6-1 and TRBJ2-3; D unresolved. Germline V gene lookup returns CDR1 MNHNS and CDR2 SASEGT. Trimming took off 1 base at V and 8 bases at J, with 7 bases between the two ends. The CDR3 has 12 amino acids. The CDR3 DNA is TGTGCCAGCAGTGAAGAGTACAGTACGCAGTATTTT. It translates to CASSEEYSTQYF.

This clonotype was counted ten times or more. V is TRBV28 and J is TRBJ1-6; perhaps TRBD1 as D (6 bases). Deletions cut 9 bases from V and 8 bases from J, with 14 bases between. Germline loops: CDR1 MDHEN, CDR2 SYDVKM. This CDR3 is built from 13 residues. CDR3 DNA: TGTGCCAGGAAGGCAGGGGCTTATTCACCCCTCCACTTT. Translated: CARKAGAYSPLHF.

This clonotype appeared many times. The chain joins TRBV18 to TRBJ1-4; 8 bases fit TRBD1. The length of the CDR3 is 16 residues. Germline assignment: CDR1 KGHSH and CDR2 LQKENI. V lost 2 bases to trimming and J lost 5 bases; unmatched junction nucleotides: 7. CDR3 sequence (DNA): TGTGCCAGCTCACCATCCGTGTGGGACAGGAATGAAAAACTGTTTTTT. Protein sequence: CASSPSVWDRNEKLFF.